The clone carrying this T cell receptor beta chain occurred once. Germline V gene data show CDR1 as SGHRS and CDR2 as YFSETQ. V lost 8 bases to trimming and J lost 2 bases, with 15 bases between them. This CDR3 region has 14 residues. How the authors handled the data: Amplification of reference gene primers provided the estimated nucleated cell counts. Profiling relied on immunoSEQ multiplex PCR, and the TCRdb table lists in-frame clones only, not all of them. V and J calls and clone size follow that table, whereas D and trimming were derived from the DNA. There are some 70,000 clones in the sample; 76% occur only once, and 15% lies in the top ten. Enrollment of patients from Seattle took place during active infection, with longitudinal follow-up. This sample stems from a study of blood T cell repertoires in COVID-19. In the study overall: Donors in the United States, Italy and Spain gave samples during acute or convalescent COVID-19. From T cells, B-cell-depleted T cells, or PBMCs came the material, which was cDNA or gDNA.

The sequencing input was peripheral blood. The V call is TRBV5-1, the J call TRBJ2-3; weak D call: TRBD1 (6 bases). The source of this sequence is a man in his sixties with COVID-19, enrolled during active disease. CDR3: CASAPQGTTDTQYF. CDR3 bases: TGCGCCAGTGCTCCCCAGGGGACCACAGATACGCAGTATTTT.